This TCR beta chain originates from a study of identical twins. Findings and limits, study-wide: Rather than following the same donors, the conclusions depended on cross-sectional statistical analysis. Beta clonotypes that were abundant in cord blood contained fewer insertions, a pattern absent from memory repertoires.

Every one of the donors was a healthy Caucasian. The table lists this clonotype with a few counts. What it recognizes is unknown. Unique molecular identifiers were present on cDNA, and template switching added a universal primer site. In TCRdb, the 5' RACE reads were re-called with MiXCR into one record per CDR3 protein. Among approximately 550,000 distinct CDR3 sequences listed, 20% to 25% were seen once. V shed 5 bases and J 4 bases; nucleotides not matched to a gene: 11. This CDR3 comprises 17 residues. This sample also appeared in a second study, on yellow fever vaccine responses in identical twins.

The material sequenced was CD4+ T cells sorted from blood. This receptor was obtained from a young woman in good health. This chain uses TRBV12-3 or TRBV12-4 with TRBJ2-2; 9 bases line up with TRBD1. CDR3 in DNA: TGTGCCAGCAGTCGCCGCACAGGGGGCCTGGGCACCGGGGAGCTGTTTTTT. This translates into CASSRRTGGLGTGELFF.